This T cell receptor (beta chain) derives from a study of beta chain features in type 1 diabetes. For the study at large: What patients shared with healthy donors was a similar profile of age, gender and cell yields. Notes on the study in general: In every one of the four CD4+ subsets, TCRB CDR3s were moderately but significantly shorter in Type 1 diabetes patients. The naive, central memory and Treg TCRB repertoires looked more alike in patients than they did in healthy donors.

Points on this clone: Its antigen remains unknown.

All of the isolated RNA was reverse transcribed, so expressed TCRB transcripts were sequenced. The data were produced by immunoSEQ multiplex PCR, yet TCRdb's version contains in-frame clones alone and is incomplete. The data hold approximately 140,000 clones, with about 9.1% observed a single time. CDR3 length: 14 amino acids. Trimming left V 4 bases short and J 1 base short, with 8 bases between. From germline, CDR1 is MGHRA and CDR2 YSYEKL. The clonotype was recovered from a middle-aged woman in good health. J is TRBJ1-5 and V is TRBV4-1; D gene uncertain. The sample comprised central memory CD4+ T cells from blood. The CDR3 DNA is TGCGCCAGCAGCCGATCCGGGAGCAATCAGCCCCAGCATTTT. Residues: CASSRSGSNQPQHF.